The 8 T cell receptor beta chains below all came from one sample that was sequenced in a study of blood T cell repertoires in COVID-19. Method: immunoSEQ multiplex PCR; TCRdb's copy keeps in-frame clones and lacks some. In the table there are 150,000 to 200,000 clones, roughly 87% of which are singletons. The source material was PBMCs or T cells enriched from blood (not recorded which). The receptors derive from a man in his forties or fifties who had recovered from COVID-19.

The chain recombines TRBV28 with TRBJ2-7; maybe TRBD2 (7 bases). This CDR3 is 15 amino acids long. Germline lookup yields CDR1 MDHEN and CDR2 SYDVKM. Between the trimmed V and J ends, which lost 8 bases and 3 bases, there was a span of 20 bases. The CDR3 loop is CASYPSGGGSYEQYF. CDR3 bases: TGTGCCAGCTATCCGTCGGGGGGCGGGAGCTACGAGCAGTACTTC.

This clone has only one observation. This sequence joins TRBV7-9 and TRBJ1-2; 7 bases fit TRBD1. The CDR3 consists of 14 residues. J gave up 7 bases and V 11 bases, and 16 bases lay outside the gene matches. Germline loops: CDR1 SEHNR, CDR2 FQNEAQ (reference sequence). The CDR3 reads CAAIRGTALLGYTF. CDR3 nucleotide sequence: TGTGCCGCAATTCGAGGGACAGCCTTACTTGGCTACACCTTC.

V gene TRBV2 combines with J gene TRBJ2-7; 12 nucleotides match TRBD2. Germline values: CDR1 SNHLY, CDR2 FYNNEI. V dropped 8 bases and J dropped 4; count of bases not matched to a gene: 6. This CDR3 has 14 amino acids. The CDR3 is CASGPTSGSYEQYF. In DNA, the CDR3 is TGTGCCAGCGGCCCGACTAGCGGGAGTTACGAGCAGTACTTC.

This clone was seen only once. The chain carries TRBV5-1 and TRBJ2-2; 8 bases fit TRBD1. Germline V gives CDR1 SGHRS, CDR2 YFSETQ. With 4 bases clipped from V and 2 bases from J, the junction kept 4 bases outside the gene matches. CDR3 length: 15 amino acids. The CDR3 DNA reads TGCGCCAGCAGCCCGGACAGGGAAAACACCGGGGAGCTGTTTTTT. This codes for CASSPDRENTGELFF.

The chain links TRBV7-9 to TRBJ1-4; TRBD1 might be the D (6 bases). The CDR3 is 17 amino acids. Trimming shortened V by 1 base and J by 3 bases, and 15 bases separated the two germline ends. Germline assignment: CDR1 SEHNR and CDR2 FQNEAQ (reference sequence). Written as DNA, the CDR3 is TGTGCCAGCAGCTTAGGCCTTCGACAGGTCCCTAATGAAAAACTGTTTTTT. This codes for CASSLGLRQVPNEKLFF.

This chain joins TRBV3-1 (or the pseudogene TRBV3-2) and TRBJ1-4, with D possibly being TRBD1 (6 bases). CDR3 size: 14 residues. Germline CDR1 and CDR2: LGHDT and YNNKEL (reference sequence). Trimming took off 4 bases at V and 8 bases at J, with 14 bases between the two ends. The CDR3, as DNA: TGTGCCAGCAGCCTACGACAGGCTGAAGAAAAACTGTTTTTT. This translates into CASSLRQAEEKLFF.

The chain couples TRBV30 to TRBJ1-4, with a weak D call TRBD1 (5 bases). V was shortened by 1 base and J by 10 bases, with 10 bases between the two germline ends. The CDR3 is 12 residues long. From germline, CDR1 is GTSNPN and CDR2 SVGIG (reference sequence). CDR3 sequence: CAWSAGGGKLFF. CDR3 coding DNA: TGTGCCTGGAGTGCGGGGGGTGGAAAACTGTTTTTT.

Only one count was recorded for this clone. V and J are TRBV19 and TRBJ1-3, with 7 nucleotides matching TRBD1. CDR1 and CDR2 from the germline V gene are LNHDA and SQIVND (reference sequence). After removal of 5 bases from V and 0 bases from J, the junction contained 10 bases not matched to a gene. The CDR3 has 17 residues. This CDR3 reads CASSGLKGATSGNTIYF. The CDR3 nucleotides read TGTGCCAGTAGTGGGCTCAAGGGGGCGACCTCTGGAAACACCATATATTTT.